The present entry profiles one TCR beta chain with its context. What this receptor recognizes is not known. No base qualities exist here, and no much larger clone lies one base off it. The junction shows trimming of 4 bases on V and 3 bases on J, plus 17 bases between the germline ends. Spanning cysteine to phenylalanine, the CDR3 consists of 16 amino acids. CDR3 DNA is the only sequence kept; it has 48 bases, read in frame from the first base. The germline V gene (reference sequence) specifies SGHNT as CDR1 and YYREEE as CDR2. The cohort was made up of around 720 healthy bone marrow donors. At the time of sampling, every cohort member was nominally healthy, though immune exposures that went unrecorded were likely present. The donor was CMV seronegative and belonged to the group of 380 or so seronegative cohort members. A peripheral blood sample was provided by each donor, and peripheral blood mononuclear cells were used for TCR beta sequencing. The Qiagen DNeasy Blood Extraction Kit was used to extract genomic DNA from the blood cell samples.

The library was built by means of the immunoSEQ multiplex PCR assay. The multiplex PCR relied on a mix of 60 forward primers for TCR Vbeta segments and 13 reverse primers for TCR Jbeta segments. The CDR3 region of rearranged TCR beta genes was amplified from genomic DNA by a multiplex PCR assay. The Illumina HiSeq System was used to sequence the amplified TCR beta libraries as 87-base-pair reads. As for the authors' bioinformatics: A later analysis tallied approximately 87 million unique TCR beta chains across the 640 or so repertoires, and around 12 million of those chains were shared by two or more donors. To remove PCR and sequencing errors, raw reads were error-corrected and collapsed into unique sequences using a nearest-neighbor algorithm that merged closely related sequences. V, D and J gene segments were assigned by aligning CDR3 sequences to IMGT reference sequences. For a sequence to be retained, a match of at least six nucleotides was required to both a V gene segment and a J gene segment. A rearrangement was called productive if the CDR3 had no stop codons and remained in frame with V and J, and every other rearrangement was called non-productive. CDR3 was defined according to IMGT convention as the region running from the second conserved V-encoded cysteine to the conserved J-encoded phenylalanine. The earlier analysis of fewer than 750 of the donors excluded sequences that lacked an unambiguous match to a single V gene segment. In an earlier analysis of 450 to 750 of the donors, a V segment was called functional when productive rearrangements were above 56.7%, and segregating when the standard deviation between donors exceeded 5%. A statistical classification framework was built to diagnose cytomegalovirus status from the catalog of TCR beta chain sequences. A later analysis assigned V and J genes by comparing TCR nucleotide sequences with IMGT/GENE-DB human TR gene sequences. Using the TCRdist pipeline, a later analysis assigned CDR3 sequences along with most-parsimonious VDJ recombination scenarios. In a later analysis, every TCR beta chain was defined by the combination of its CDR3 amino acid sequence and its V-gene family, and reads without a unique V-gene family were dropped. In a later analysis, a few hundred highly shared, low-generation-probability nucleotide sequences were removed to address suspected cross-contamination and a sequencing artifact. A later analysis calculated a clonal expansion index for each public chain from normalized within-repertoire ranks of inferred template counts. A later analysis computed generation probabilities with a VDJ recombination model fitted to out-of-frame rearrangements, and checked the results against IGoR. In a later analysis, hypergeometric tests were used to score TCR-TCR, TCR-HLA and TCR-CMV co-occurrence, with a repertoire-size bias correction applied to TCR pairs. A later analysis estimated false discovery rates by permuting HLA or CMV assignments 20 times. In a later analysis, co-occurring TCRs were grouped using DBSCAN, and TCRdist sequence similarity was added for clustering within HLA-allele-positive subsets. Repertoires with fewer than 30,000 or more than 120,000 public chains, plus five repertoires with anomalous nucleotide sharing, were excluded from co-occurrence clustering. TCRdb carries this immuneACCESS record with in-frame sequences only. Its versions omit some clonotypes, under half of them owing to an unresolved V gene in the studies checked, with the rest unexplained. Clone size and V and J calls were adopted from that table, with D and trimming inferred from the DNA. This sample lists about 57,000 clones; 80% were detected once. The leading ten clones occupy under 7% of the sample.

The data were obtained in a study of cytomegalovirus exposure and HLA in healthy donors (dated by TCRdb to 2016 to 2017). In the study overall: An earlier analysis of some 550 of the donors reported roughly 270 Gb of sequence data and some 100 million unique TCR beta sequences from some 180 million T cells. Of the roughly 400 genotyped donors, approximately 82% fell in the genetic ancestry cluster associated with self-reported Caucasian donors. Around 300 gigabases of sequencing data and tens of millions of unique TCR sequences were included in an early release covering 500 to 750 HLA-typed donors. In an earlier analysis of 500 to 650 of the donors, high-throughput TCR beta sequencing was used to judge whether each TCR beta V gene segment behaved as functional or pseudogenic. A later genetic analysis used genome-wide SNP genotypes for about three fifths of the roughly 700 donors, treating that subset as a discovery cohort. The study aimed to test whether signatures of past pathogen exposure could be identified by cataloging public T cell receptors. Among about 400 genotyped donors of the cohort, an average of roughly 230,000 unique TCR beta nucleotide sequences was sequenced per donor, of which roughly 18% were non-productive. The study used immunosequencing to profile the T cell repertoires of several hundred subjects and linked those repertoires to cytomegalovirus serostatus. In the later analysis, no new phenotypic data were used to find candidate immune exposures; instead, reliance was placed on TCR beta sequences and their occurrence across donors. Alongside the repertoire data, information on donor age, sex, ethnicity and CMV serostatus was compiled. Besides the first cohort of approximately 670 subjects, a separate validation cohort made up of over 95 different subjects was used. A later analysis re-analyzed previously published TCR beta repertoires from 500 to 700 donors and added high-resolution HLA genotyping to study TCR occurrence patterns. Both class I and class II loci were covered by HLA typing, at four-digit resolution. Every repertoire in the discovery cohort had been generated on one and the same sequencing platform. Roughly 5 DR-DQ haplotypes were treated as single units for association and clustering because of strong linkage in the cohort. The number of typed donors differed by locus: about 620-630 for A, B, C, DRB1 and DQB1; some 540 for DQA1; some 590 for DPA1; and around 450 for DPB1. High-throughput TCR immunosequencing, statistical association of individual TCRs with disease status, and machine learning were combined to predict cytomegalovirus infection status.

Here is what the overall study found, with its caveats: For the cohort, immune exposure information was limited to CMV serostatus. A few of the identified cytomegalovirus-associated TCR beta chains were confirmed in vitro to be specific for cytomegalovirus antigens. In a later analysis, the rate of TCR association differed among HLA loci, with DRB1 alleles having the most associated TCRs and HLA-C alleles having the fewest. Correlated functional status among segregating V segments might reflect linkage disequilibrium, but an unknown experimental factor could not be ruled out. The study gave a list of about 170 TCR beta chains associated with cytomegalovirus. A cluster of highly shared sequence variants was judged likely to be a technical artifact of the sequencing pipeline. According to a later analysis, most CMV-associated TCR beta chains appeared to be HLA-restricted, and the HLA associations seemed to be driven largely by CMV exposure. Compared with equally common non-associated chains, HLA-associated TCR beta chains in a later analysis were more clonally expanded and had lower generation probabilities. Compared with the roughly 700-donor mean, donors in an Asian-associated ancestry cluster had fewer N-insertions in productive TCRs, according to a later genetic analysis. Cytomegalovirus status was reported to be diagnosed by the classifier with high specificity and sensitivity in both the original and validation cohorts. V-gene and J-gene trimming of TCR beta chains was associated with a missense DCLRE1C variant in a later genetic analysis, and the association was replicated in an independent cohort. Strong co-occurrence of HLA alleles, especially DR and DQ, made assigning TCR associations to individual alleles difficult. It was suggested by the authors that the approach could potentially be generalized to other disease states and immunological phenotypes. The presence/absence analyses assumed that sequencing depth was roughly uniform across donors, and that assumption may not be true. A further reported finding was that TCR beta sequences accurately predicted the HLA-A and HLA-B alleles for most subjects in the first cohort. Because HLA typing was unavailable for some donors at each locus, only the typed subset was used in association tests. Several of the top co-occurrence clusters appeared to be linked to parvovirus B19, influenza, CMV and Epstein-Barr virus, according to a later analysis. An earlier analysis of around 600 of the donors showed that most TCR beta V segments appeared in productive rearrangements either about 87% or about 30% of the time, which broadly matched IMGT annotations. Because counts were too low, roughly 17 rarely observed V segments, including chromosome 9 orphons, were left out of the earlier analysis of roughly 600 of the donors. Some IMGT-functional V segments, including TRBV6-2 and TRBV6-3, could not be distinguished by the 87-base-pair reads and were therefore excluded. The cohort was sequenced for TCR beta chains only, and without alpha or paired-chain data the features that could be detected were limited. A later analysis associated around 16,000 TCR beta sequences with specific HLA alleles at a false discovery rate of 0.05. Across donors, most TCR sequences were observed very rarely, whereas some public TCRs were present in many individuals.

Sequenced material: PBMCs. This receptor was obtained from a male donor in good health and CMV-seronegative. The chain couples TRBV5-4 to TRBJ2-1, and TRBD2 may be the D gene, going by 6 matching bases. The CDR3 protein sequence reads: CASSAEGLLGYNEQFF. The nucleotides are TGTGCCAGCAGCGCGGAGGGGCTTCTCGGCTACAATGAGCAGTTCTTC.